This T cell receptor beta chain was captured by sequencing in a study of shared clonotypes between healthy human individuals. Regarding the study as a whole: Apart from blood, nothing was sampled; tissue repertoires likely differ.

Per germline, CDR1 SQVTM and CDR2 ANQGSEA. The CDR3 length is 15 residues. V lost 4 bases and J 2 bases, leaving 15 bases between the germline ends. All participating donors were Caucasian adults from Nashville, Tennessee. Method: immunoSEQ multiplex PCR; TCRdb's copy keeps in-frame clones and lacks some. The sample carries a few million clones, approximately 90% recorded once. Of note for this clone: Its antigen is unidentified.

The origin of this receptor is a man younger than 35 in good health. The J gene is TRBJ2-1, the V gene TRBV29-1; D not resolved. The sequenced material came from naive CD4+ T cells sorted from blood. Subset of the sample: CD45RA+ positively selected. The CDR3 nucleotides are TGCAGCGTTGTCGGAGCTCAAGAAACCTACAATGAGCAGTTCTTC. Translation gives CSVVGAQETYNEQFF.